This TCR beta chain was profiled in a study of shared clonotypes between healthy human individuals. Trimming shortened V by 4 bases and J by 9 bases, and 10 bases separated the two germline ends. The CDR3 has 12 amino acids. Germline CDR1 is MGHRA and CDR2 is YSYEKL. CD45RO-negative, CCR7-selected cells formed the naive CD8 fraction, which excluded terminally differentiated effector memory CD45RA+ cells. The donor population consisted of healthy HIV-negative adults with no recent acute infections or vaccinations. The method was immunoSEQ multiplex PCR; TCRdb's version includes in-frame clones alone and lacks a portion of them. This table holds about 2.2 million clones, around 95% found once.

This TCR was sampled from a man between 18 and 35 years old in good health. Some clones in this sample may be carry-over from other donors' samples. V gene TRBV4-1 combines with J gene TRBJ2-1; no definite D call. Material for sequencing was naive CD8+ T cells from PBMCs. Written as DNA, the CDR3 is TGCGCCAGCAGCCTCAATCTGGTTGAGCAGTTCTTC. The encoded protein is CASSLNLVEQFF.